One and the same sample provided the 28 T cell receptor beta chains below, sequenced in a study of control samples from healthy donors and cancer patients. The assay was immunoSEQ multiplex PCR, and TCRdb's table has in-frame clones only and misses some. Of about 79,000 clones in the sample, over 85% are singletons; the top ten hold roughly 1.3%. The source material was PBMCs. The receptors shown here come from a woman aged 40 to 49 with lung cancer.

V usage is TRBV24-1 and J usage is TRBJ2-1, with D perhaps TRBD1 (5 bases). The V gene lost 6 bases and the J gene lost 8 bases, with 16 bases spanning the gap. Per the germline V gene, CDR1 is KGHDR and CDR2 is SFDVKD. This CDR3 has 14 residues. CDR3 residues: CATSPRGLFDEQFF. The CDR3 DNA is TGTGCCACCAGTCCTAGGGGTCTCTTCGATGAGCAGTTCTTC.

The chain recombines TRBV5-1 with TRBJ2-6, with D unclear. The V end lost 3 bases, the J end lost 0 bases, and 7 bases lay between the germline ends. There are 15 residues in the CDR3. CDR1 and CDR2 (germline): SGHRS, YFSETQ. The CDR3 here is CASSSQSSGANVLTF. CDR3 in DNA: TGCGCCAGCAGCTCTCAAAGCTCTGGGGCCAACGTCCTGACTTTC.

CDR3: CASSRDSYSGDTQYF. The CDR3 region has the DNA TGTGCCAGCAGCCGTGACAGTTATTCGGGAGATACGCAGTATTTT. V usage is TRBV28 and J usage is TRBJ2-3, with a weak D call TRBD1 (5 bases). With 6 bases removed from V and 5 bases from J, the gap between germline ends came to 18 bases. The CDR3 totals 15 residues. CDR1 MDHEN and CDR2 SYDVKM come from the germline V gene. The full variable domain, its missing parts supplied by reference TRBV28 and TRBJ2-3, is DVKVTQSSRYLVKRTGEKVFLECVQDMDHENMFWYRQDPGLGLRLIYFSYDVKMKEKGDIPEGYSVSREKKERFSLILESASTNQTSMYLCASSRDSYSGDTQYFGPGTRLTVL.

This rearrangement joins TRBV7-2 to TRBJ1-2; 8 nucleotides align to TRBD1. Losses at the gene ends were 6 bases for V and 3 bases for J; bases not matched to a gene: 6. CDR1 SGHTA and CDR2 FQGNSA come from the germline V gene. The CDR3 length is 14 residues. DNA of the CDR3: TGTGCCAGCAGTTACCAGGGGGCCTACTATGGCTACACCTTC. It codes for CASSYQGAYYGYTF.

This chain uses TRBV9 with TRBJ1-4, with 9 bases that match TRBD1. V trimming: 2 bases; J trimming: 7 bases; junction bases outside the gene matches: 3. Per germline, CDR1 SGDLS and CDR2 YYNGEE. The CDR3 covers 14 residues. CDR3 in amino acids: CASSVGQGGEKLFF. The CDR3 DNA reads TGTGCCAGCAGCGTGGGACAGGGAGGTGAAAAACTGTTTTTT.

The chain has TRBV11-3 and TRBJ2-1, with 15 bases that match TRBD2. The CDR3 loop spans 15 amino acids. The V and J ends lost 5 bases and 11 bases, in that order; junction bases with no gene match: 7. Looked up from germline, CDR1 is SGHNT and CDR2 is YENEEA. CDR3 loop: CASSQRTSGGAKQFF. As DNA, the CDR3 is TGTGCCAGCAGCCAAAGGACTAGCGGGGGGGCTAAGCAGTTCTTC.

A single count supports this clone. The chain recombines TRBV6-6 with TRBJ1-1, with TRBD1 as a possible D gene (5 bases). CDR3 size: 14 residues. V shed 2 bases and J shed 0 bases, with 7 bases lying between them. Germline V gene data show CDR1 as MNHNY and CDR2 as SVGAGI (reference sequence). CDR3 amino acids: CASSYRGMNTEAFF. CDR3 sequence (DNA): TGTGCCAGCAGTTACAGGGGAATGAACACTGAAGCTTTCTTT.

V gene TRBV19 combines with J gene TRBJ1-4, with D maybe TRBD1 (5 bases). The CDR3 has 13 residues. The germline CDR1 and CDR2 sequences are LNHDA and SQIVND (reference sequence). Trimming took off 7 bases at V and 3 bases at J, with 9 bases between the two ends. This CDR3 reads CASTGGANEKLFF. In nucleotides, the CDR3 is TGTGCCAGTACGGGGGGGGCTAATGAAAAACTGTTTTTT.

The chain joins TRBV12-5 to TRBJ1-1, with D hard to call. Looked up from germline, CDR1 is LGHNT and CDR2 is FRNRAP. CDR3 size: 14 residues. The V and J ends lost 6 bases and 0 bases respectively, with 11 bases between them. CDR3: CASGRELMNTEAFF. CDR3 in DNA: TGTGCTAGTGGCCGGGAACTAATGAACACTGAAGCTTTCTTT.

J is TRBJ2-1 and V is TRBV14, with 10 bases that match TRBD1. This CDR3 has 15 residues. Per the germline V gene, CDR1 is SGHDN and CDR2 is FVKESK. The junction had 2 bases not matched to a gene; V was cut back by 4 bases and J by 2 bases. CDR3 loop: CASSLGTGAYNEQFF. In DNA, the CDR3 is TGTGCCAGCAGCCTAGGGACAGGGGCCTACAATGAGCAGTTCTTC.

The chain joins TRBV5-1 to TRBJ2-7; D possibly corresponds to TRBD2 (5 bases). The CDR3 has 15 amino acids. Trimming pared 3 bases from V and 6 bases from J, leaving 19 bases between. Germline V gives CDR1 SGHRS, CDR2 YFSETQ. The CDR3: CASSYPGKGEGEQYF. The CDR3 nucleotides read TGCGCCAGCAGCTACCCCGGAAAGGGAGAGGGCGAGCAGTACTTC.

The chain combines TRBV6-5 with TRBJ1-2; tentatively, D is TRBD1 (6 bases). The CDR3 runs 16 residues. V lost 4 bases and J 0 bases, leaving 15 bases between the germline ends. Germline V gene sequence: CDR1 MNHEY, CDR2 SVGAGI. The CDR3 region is CASSLRGAPTNYGYTF. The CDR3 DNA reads TGTGCCAGCAGTTTGCGGGGGGCGCCTACTAACTATGGCTACACCTTC.

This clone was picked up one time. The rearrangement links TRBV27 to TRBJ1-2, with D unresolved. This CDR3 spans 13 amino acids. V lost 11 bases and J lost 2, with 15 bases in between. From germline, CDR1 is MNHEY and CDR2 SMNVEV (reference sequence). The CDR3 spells CASSREPNYGYTF. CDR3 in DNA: TGTGCCTCTTCTCGGGAGCCCAACTATGGCTACACCTTC.

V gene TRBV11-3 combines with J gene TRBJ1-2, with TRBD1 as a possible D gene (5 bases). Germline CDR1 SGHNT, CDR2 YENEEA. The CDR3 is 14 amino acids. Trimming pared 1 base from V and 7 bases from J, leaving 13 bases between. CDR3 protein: CASSLVGQGRGYTF. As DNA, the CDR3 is TGTGCCAGCAGCTTAGTGGGGCAGGGTCGTGGCTACACCTTC.

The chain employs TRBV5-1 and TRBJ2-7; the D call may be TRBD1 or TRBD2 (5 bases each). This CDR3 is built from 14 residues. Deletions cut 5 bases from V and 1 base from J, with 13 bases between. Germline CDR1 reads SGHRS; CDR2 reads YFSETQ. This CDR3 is CASSRDASSYEQYF. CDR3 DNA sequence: TGCGCCAGCAGTCGGGACGCATCTTCCTACGAGCAGTACTTC.

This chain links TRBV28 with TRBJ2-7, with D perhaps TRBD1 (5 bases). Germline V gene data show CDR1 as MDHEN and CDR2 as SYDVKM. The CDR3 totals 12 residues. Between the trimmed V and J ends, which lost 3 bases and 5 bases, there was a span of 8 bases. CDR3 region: CASSFQGNEQYF. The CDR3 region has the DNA TGTGCCAGCAGTTTTCAGGGCAACGAGCAGTACTTC. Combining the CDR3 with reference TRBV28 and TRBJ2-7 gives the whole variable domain DVKVTQSSRYLVKRTGEKVFLECVQDMDHENMFWYRQDPGLGLRLIYFSYDVKMKEKGDIPEGYSVSREKKERFSLILESASTNQTSMYLCASSFQGNEQYFGPGTRLTVT.

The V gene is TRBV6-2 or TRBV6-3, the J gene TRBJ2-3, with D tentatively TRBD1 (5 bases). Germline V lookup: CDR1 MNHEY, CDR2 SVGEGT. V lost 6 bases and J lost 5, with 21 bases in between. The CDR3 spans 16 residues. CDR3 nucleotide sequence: TGTGCCAGCAGCCTAACACTCCCTGGGGCCGGAGATACGCAGTATTTT. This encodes CASSLTLPGAGDTQYF.

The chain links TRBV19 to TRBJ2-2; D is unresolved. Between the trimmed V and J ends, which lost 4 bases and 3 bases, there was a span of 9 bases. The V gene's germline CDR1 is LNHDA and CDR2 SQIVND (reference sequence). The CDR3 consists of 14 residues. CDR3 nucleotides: TGTGCCAGTAGTACGCAAGGGTACACCGGGGAGCTGTTTTTT. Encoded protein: CASSTQGYTGELFF.

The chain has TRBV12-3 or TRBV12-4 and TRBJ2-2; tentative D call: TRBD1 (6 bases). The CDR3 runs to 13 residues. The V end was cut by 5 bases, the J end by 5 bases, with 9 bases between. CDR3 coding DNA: TGTGCCAGCAGTCCCGGACAGACCGGGGAGCTGTTTTTT. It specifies CASSPGQTGELFF.

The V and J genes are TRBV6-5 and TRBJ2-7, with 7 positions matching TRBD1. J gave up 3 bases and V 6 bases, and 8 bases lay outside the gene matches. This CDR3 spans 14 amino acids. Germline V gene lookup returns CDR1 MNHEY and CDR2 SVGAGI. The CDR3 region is CASRPRDSLYEQYF. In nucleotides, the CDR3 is TGTGCCAGCAGACCCCGGGACAGTCTCTACGAGCAGTACTTC.

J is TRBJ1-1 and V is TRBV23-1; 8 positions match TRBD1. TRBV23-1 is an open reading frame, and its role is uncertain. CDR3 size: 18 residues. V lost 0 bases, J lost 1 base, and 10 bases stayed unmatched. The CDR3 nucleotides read TGCGCCAGCAGTCAATCGGGGGCGGACAGGGCAAAGAACACTGAAGCTTTCTTT. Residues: CASSQSGADRAKNTEAFF.

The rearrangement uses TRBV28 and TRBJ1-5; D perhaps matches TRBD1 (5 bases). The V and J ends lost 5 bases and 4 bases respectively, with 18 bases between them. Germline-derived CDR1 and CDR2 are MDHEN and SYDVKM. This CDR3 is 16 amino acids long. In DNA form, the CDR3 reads TGTGCCAGCAGTCTTCCCCGGGACTCCTGGAATCAGCCCCAGCATTTT. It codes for CASSLPRDSWNQPQHF.

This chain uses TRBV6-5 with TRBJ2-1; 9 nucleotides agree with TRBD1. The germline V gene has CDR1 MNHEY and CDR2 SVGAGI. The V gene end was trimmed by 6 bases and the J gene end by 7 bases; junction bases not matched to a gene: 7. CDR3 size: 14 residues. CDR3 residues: CASSLQGAWNEQFF. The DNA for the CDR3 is TGTGCCAGCAGCCTACAGGGGGCCTGGAATGAGCAGTTCTTC.

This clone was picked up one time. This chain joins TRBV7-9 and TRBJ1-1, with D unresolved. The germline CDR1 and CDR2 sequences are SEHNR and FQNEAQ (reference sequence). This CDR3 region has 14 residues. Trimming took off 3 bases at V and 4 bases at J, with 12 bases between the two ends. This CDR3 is CASSFHSDTTEAFF. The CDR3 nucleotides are TGTGCCAGCAGCTTTCATAGCGACACCACTGAAGCTTTCTTT.

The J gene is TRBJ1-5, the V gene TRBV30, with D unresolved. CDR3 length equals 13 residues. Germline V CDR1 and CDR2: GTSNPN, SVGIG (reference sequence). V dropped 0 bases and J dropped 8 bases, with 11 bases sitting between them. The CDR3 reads CAWSVLSWKPQHF. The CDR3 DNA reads TGTGCCTGGAGTGTACTAAGTTGGAAGCCCCAGCATTTT.

The CDR3 nucleotides read TGTGCCAGCAGCTTAGATGAGGGTTTCACTGAAGCTTTCTTT. Its protein is CASSLDEGFTEAFF. V is TRBV7-6 and J is TRBJ1-1; no reliable D call. CDR1 is SGHVS, CDR2 FNYEAQ, per germline. Trimming took off 1 base at V and 4 bases at J, with 10 bases between the two ends. The CDR3 totals 14 residues.

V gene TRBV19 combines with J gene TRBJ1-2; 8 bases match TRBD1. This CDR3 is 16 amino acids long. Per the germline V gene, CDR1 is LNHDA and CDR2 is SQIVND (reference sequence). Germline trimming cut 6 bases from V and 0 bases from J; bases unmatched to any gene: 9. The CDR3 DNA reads TGTGCCAGTAGATTATCAGGGGGCCAGGCTAACTATGGCTACACCTTC. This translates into CASRLSGGQANYGYTF.

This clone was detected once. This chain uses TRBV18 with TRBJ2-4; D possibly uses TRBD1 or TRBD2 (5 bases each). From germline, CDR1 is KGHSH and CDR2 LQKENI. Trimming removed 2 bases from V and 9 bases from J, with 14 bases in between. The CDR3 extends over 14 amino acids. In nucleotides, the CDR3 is TGTGCCAGCTCACCAAGCAGTTCAGGGACCATTCAGTACTTC. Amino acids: CASSPSSSGTIQYF.